The clone carrying this TCR beta chain showed up just a few times. V was trimmed by 1 base and J by 12 bases, leaving 10 bases between them. The CDR3 runs to 11 residues. The data originate from a study of blood T cell repertoires in COVID-19. Study background: Acute-phase and convalescent COVID-19 samples originated in the United States, Italy and Spain. PBMCs, B-cell-depleted T cells, or T cells provided the cDNA or gDNA that made up the material.

Measured with immunoSEQ multiplex PCR; TCRdb has only the in-frame clones, and not every one. The sample holds 70,000 to 80,000 clones; about 86% are singletons and the top ten take 9.5% to 15%. This rearrangement joins TRBV12-3 or TRBV12-4 to TRBJ2-7; D might be TRBD1 (6 bases). Sequences were obtained from peripheral blood. This TCR was sampled from a human donor in a cohort sampled during active COVID-19. The CDR3 loop reads CASSLGGHPYF. CDR3 sequence (DNA): TGTGCCAGCAGTTTAGGGGGGCACCCGTACTTC.